The 6 T cell receptor beta chains below come from one sample, sequenced in a study of T cells in Graves' hyperthyroidism and ophthalmopathy. Amplification of TCR beta CDR3 regions was performed using RNA transcripts as template. The HTBI primer set was used in a first-round RT-PCR of the TCR CDR3. TCRdb re-called the multiplex PCR reads through MiXCR, storing one row per CDR3 protein. The data show around 420,000 distinct CDR3 sequences, around 16% seen once. Source material: blood. These receptors were taken from a woman between 18 and 29 years old with Graves' hyperthyroidism.

This clonotype showed up many times. The chain couples TRBV12-3 or TRBV12-4 to TRBJ1-2; 9 nucleotides match TRBD1. V lost 6 bases and J lost 2; bases outside the gene matches: 4. CDR3 length: 14 residues. The CDR3 DNA follows: TGTGCCAGCAGACCGGGACAGGGAAACTATGGCTACACCTTC. Translating gives CASRPGQGNYGYTF.

This clonotype was recorded at least ten times. This chain joins TRBV20-1 and TRBJ1-5, with 7 bases identical to TRBD1. Trimming removed 3 bases from V and 5 bases from J; junction bases left unmatched: 4. The CDR3 length is 13 residues. Germline-derived CDR1 and CDR2 are DFQATT and SNEGSKA (reference sequence). CDR3 loop: CSARGQLDQPQHF. The DNA of the CDR3 is TGCAGTGCTAGGGGACAGCTTGATCAGCCCCAGCATTTT.

This clonotype has only a few counts. The V call is TRBV7-9, the J call TRBJ2-3; 9 nucleotides match TRBD2. There are 15 residues in the CDR3. Germline CDR1 SEHNR, CDR2 FQNEAQ (reference sequence). Unmatched junction bases numbered 11, after V lost 8 bases and J lost 5 bases. CDR3 DNA sequence: TGTGCCAGCCCCCCGGAGGCGGGGGGGATAGATACGCAGTATTTT. Translation gives CASPPEAGGIDTQYF.

This clonotype was counted many times. The chain has TRBV6-1 and TRBJ1-6, with a tentative D call TRBD1 (6 bases). Trimming left V 5 bases short and J 8 bases short, with 16 bases between. CDR1 is MNHNS, CDR2 SASEGT, per germline. The CDR3 loop spans 15 amino acids. The CDR3 sequence: CASSTAGGADSPLHF. The CDR3 nucleotides read TGTGCCAGCAGTACCGCCGGGGGCGCGGATTCACCCCTCCACTTT.

This clonotype was seen many times. The chain joins TRBV12-3 or TRBV12-4 to TRBJ2-2; 13 bases fit TRBD2. V trimming: 4 bases; J trimming: 8 bases; junction bases outside the gene matches: 4. The CDR3 sequence is 15 residues long. The CDR3 DNA is TGTGCCAGCAGTTCCGGACTAGCGGGGGTGGGGGAGCTGTTTTTT. This translates into CASSSGLAGVGELFF.

This sequence joins TRBV28 and TRBJ1-4; no clear D. Germline lookup yields CDR1 MDHEN and CDR2 SYDVKM. The CDR3 loop spans 15 amino acids. V was trimmed by 7 bases and J by 4 bases, leaving 16 bases between them. The CDR3 DNA follows: TGTGCCAGCAACCCTGGTGGACGGGGTAATGAAAAACTGTTTTTT. It encodes CASNPGGRGNEKLFF.